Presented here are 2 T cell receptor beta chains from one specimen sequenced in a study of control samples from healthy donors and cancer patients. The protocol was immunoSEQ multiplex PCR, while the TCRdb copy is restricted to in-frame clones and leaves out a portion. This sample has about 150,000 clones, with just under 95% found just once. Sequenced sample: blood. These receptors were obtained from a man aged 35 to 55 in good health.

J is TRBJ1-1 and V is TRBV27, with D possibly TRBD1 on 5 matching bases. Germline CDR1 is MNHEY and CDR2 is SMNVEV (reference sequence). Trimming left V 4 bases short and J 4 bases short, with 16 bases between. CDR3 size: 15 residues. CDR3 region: CASSSGPRGATEAFF. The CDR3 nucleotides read TGTGCCAGCAGTTCAGGGCCCCGAGGGGCCACTGAAGCTTTCTTT.

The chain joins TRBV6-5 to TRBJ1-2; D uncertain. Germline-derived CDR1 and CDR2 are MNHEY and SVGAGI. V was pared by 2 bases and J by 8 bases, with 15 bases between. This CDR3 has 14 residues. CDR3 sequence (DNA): TGTGCCAGCAGTTACGCTACCCCGGGAGACGGCTACACCTTC. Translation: CASSYATPGDGYTF.